This entry lists 16 T cell receptor beta chains sequenced from one sample in a study of blood T cell repertoires in COVID-19. The assay was immunoSEQ multiplex PCR, and TCRdb's table has in-frame clones only and misses some. This table holds some 180,000 clones, around 89% found once. The sequenced sample was peripheral blood. The receptors shown here come from a man aged 40-49 years with active or convalescent COVID-19.

The rearrangement links TRBV19 to TRBJ2-6, with D possibly TRBD1 on 6 matching bases. Germline V CDR1 and CDR2: LNHDA, SQIVND (reference sequence). Between the trimmed V and J ends, which lost 5 bases and 0 bases, there was a span of 11 bases. This CDR3 is built from 16 residues. This CDR3 is CASSPGQSSGANVLTF. The CDR3 DNA reads as TGTGCCAGTAGTCCCGGACAGAGCTCTGGGGCCAACGTCCTGACTTTC.

Details on this clone: Distinct nucleotide sequences in the sample also encode this CDR3. V gene TRBV7-9 combines with J gene TRBJ1-1; possible D gene TRBD1, 5 bases. Germline V lookup: CDR1 SEHNR, CDR2 FQNEAQ (reference sequence). This CDR3 has 14 residues. V was clipped by 1 base and J by 0 bases, with 6 bases between them. The CDR3, as DNA: TGTGCCAGCAGCTTAGGACAGATGAACACTGAAGCTTTCTTT. Translated: CASSLGQMNTEAFF.

The rearrangement links TRBV6-5 to TRBJ1-2; 7 nucleotides match TRBD1. The CDR3 loop spans 14 amino acids. After removal of 7 bases from V and 3 bases from J, the junction contained 8 bases not matched to a gene. CDR1 and CDR2 (germline): MNHEY, SVGAGI. The CDR3 DNA reads as TGTGCCAGCAATCCGTGGGACAGAGACTATGGCTACACCTTC. Translation: CASNPWDRDYGYTF.

For this clone: Other DNA sequences from this sample encode an identical CDR3 as well. The chain carries TRBV11-3 and TRBJ2-3; D not certain. Germline V CDR1 and CDR2: SGHNT, YENEEA. The CDR3 sequence is 14 residues long. Deletions cut 1 base from V and 0 bases from J, with 5 bases between. CDR3 bases: TGTGCCAGCAGCTTAGTCGGTAGCACAGATACGCAGTATTTT. Its protein product is CASSLVGSTDTQYF.

The rearrangement joins TRBV6-2 or TRBV6-3 to TRBJ2-7; 8 bases match TRBD2. There are 19 residues in the CDR3. V lost 2 bases to trimming and J lost 3 bases; unmatched junction nucleotides: 18. Germline-derived CDR1 and CDR2 are MNHEY and SVGEGT. The CDR3 sequence is CASSYVRERGPASDYEQYF. Here the CDR3 DNA reads TGTGCCAGCAGTTACGTTCGGGAGCGGGGGCCTGCCAGTGACTACGAGCAGTACTTC.

The CDR3 sequence: CASSPFSGGLQPQHF. CDR3 in DNA: TGTGCCAGCAGTCCATTCAGCGGGGGGCTTCAGCCCCAGCATTTT. V and J are TRBV6-5 and TRBJ1-5; D is perhaps TRBD1 (6 bases). Trimming shortened V by 5 bases and J by 6 bases, and 17 bases separated the two germline ends. From germline, CDR1 is MNHEY and CDR2 SVGAGI. There are 15 residues in the CDR3.

The chain carries TRBV5-5 and TRBJ1-1, with 8 positions matching TRBD1. In germline, CDR1 is SGHKS, CDR2 YYEKEE (reference sequence). This CDR3 has 13 amino acids. The J segment lost 10 bases and the V segment lost 3 bases, leaving 8 bases of the junction unmatched. Here the CDR3 reads CASSSGQGSRAFF. In nucleotides, the CDR3 is TGTGCCAGCAGCTCCGGACAGGGAAGTAGAGCTTTCTTT. The entire variable domain, with the rest obtained from reference TRBV5-5 and TRBJ1-1, is as follows: DAGVTQSPTHLIKTRGQQVTLRCSPISGHKSVSWYQQVLGQGPQFIFQYYEKEERGRGNFPDRFSARQFPNYSSELNVNALLLGDSALYLCASSSGQGSRAFFGQGTRLTVV.

V is TRBV2 and J is TRBJ2-1; 9 bases line up with TRBD2. The CDR3 consists of 15 residues. Germline loops: CDR1 SNHLY, CDR2 FYNNEI. J lost 2 bases, V lost 6 bases, and 5 bases had no gene match. CDR3 sequence reads: CASSETSGTYNEQFF. For the CDR3, the DNA is TGTGCCAGCAGCGAGACTAGCGGTACCTACAATGAGCAGTTCTTC.

The chain is built from TRBV5-4 and TRBJ2-2, with TRBD1 matching 8 bases. V was pared by 4 bases and J by 8 bases, with 13 bases of the junction left unmatched. The CDR3 runs to 16 residues. CDR1 is SGHNT and CDR2 is YYREEE in the germline V gene (reference sequence). The DNA of the CDR3 is TGTGCCAGCAGCGCTTACCGGGACAGGCCTAAAGGGGAGCTGTTTTTT. Translated: CASSAYRDRPKGELFF. Variable domain in full (rest from reference TRBV5-4 and TRBJ2-2): ETGVTQSPTHLIKTRGQQVTLRCSSQSGHNTVSWYQQALGQGPQFIFQYYREEENGRGNFPPRFSGLQFPNYSSELNVNALELDDSALYLCASSAYRDRPKGELFFGEGSRLTVL.

The chain uses TRBV28 and TRBJ2-3, with D perhaps TRBD2 (5 bases). The CDR3 is 13 residues long. Trimming took 10 bases from V and 7 from J, leaving 18 bases between them. CDR1 is MDHEN, CDR2 SYDVKM, per germline. The CDR3: CATSIATAHTQYF. DNA for the CDR3: TGTGCCACCAGCATAGCGACCGCCCATACGCAGTATTTT.

The V call is TRBV7-9, the J call TRBJ1-2; D gene unclear. The CDR3 has 12 amino acids. The germline gives CDR1 SEHNR, CDR2 FQNEAQ (reference sequence). The V gene lost 2 bases and the J gene lost 7 bases, with 8 bases spanning the gap. The CDR3 DNA is TGTGCCAGCAGCTTAACCGGTGTTGGCTACACCTTC. Translation: CASSLTGVGYTF. The variable domain in full, with the rest retrieved from reference TRBV7-9 and TRBJ1-2, is DTGVSQNPRHKITKRGQNVTFRCDPISEHNRLYWYRQTLGQGPEFLTYFQNEAQLEKSRLLSDRFSAERPKGSFSTLEIQRTEQGDSAMYLCASSLTGVGYTFGSGTRLTVV.

This rearrangement joins TRBV27 to TRBJ2-1, with 12 bases aligning to TRBD1. This CDR3 is built from 17 residues. Germline V CDR1 and CDR2: MNHEY, SMNVEV (reference sequence). V gave up 0 bases and J gave up 2 bases; unmatched junction bases: 2. This CDR3 is CASSLSGTGGTYNEQFF. The CDR3 region has the DNA TGTGCCAGCAGTTTATCCGGGACAGGGGGCACCTACAATGAGCAGTTCTTC.

This clone appeared once. This rearrangement joins TRBV3-1 (or the pseudogene TRBV3-2) to TRBJ1-6; TRBD1 might be the D (5 bases). Trimming cost V 1 base and J 8 bases, with 18 bases left between them. The V gene's germline CDR1 is LGHDT and CDR2 YNNKEL (reference sequence). The CDR3 totals 17 residues. CDR3 DNA sequence: TGTGCCAGCAGCCAAGGAGGTGGAGGGGCGGGAGATTCACCCCTCCACTTT. Translating it yields CASSQGGGGAGDSPLHF.

This chain connects TRBV19 to TRBJ2-6; 7 bases agree with TRBD1. V trimming: 3 bases; J trimming: 1 base; junction bases outside the gene matches: 3. This CDR3 region has 16 residues. Germline loops: CDR1 LNHDA, CDR2 SQIVND (reference sequence). The DNA of the CDR3 is TGTGCCAGTAGTATTAAACAGGGGTCTGGGGCCAACGTCCTGACTTTC. It translates to CASSIKQGSGANVLTF.

V gene TRBV7-3 combines with J gene TRBJ2-7, with D perhaps matching TRBD1 (6 bases). V was pared by 5 bases and J by 3 bases, with 17 bases between. This CDR3 comprises 15 residues. Per the germline V gene, CDR1 is SGHTA and CDR2 is FQGTGA. CDR3 DNA sequence: TGTGCCAGCAGCCCGACCTGTAACAGGGTCTACGAGCAGTACTTC. It codes for CASSPTCNRVYEQYF.

This chain uses TRBV12-5 with TRBJ2-3; D remains ambiguous. Germline loops: CDR1 LGHNT, CDR2 FRNRAP. Trimming pared 4 bases from V and 5 bases from J, leaving 7 bases between. The CDR3 runs to 12 residues. In nucleotides, the CDR3 is TGTGCTAGTGGTTCTGGCGGAGATACGCAGTATTTT. Translation: CASGSGGDTQYF.